A selection of T cell receptor beta chains follows, all from one sample in a study of shared clonotypes between healthy human individuals. Measured with immunoSEQ multiplex PCR; TCRdb has only the in-frame clones, and not every one. Among about 2.4 million clones, 90% to 95% were seen once, and the ten largest hold roughly 0.36%. Sequencing was done on a sample of naive CD4+ T cells from PBMCs. These receptors were obtained from a man between 18 and 29 years old in good health. Some clones in this sample may be carry-over from other donors' samples. The CDR3 runs from the conserved cysteine through the conserved F or W. D genes are given only for firm matches.

CDR3nt	CDR3aa	j_gene	d_gene	v_gene	len
TGTGCCAGCGGGGGGGGCTACACCTTC	CASGGGYTF	TRBJ1-2	NA	TRBV28	9
TGTGCCAGCAGTGTAGCCGGGGTCCCTTTGGGCAATCAGCCCCAGCATTTT	CASSVAGVPLGNQPQHF	TRBJ1-5	NA	TRBV6-1	17
TGCGCCAGCAGCCGGGGGACAGGGGACCCTGAAGCTTTCTTT	CASSRGTGDPEAFF	TRBJ1-1	TRBD1	TRBV4-3	14
TGTGCCAGCAGTCCAATCGACAGGGGCTTTACCGGGGAGCTGTTTTTT	CASSPIDRGFTGELFF	TRBJ2-2	TRBD1	TRBV11-1	16
TGTGCCAGCAGTGAACGGAGCGGGAGGGTGACAGATACGCAGTATTTT	CASSERSGRVTDTQYF	TRBJ2-3	TRBD2	TRBV6-1	16
TGTGCCAGCTCACCGGGACTAGCGGGGTCCGGGGACGAGCAGTACTTC	CASSPGLAGSGDEQYF	TRBJ2-7	TRBD2	TRBV18	16
TGTGCCAGCAGTTCACCAGGGGGGCGCGGGAGCTCCTACAATGAGCAGTTCTTC	CASSSPGGRGSSYNEQFF	TRBJ2-1	NA	TRBV7-9	18
TGTGCCAGCAGCTTGGACGGTACCTATCAGCCCCAGCATTTT	CASSLDGTYQPQHF	TRBJ1-5	NA	TRBV7-2	14
TGTGCCAGCAGCTCGATTGGGGGCAATGGAAACACCATATATTTT	CASSSIGGNGNTIYF	TRBJ1-3	NA	TRBV28	15
TGCGCCAGCAGCAGAAGCCTAGCGGGAGGGCCAGAGACCCAGTACTTC	CASSRSLAGGPETQYF	TRBJ2-5	TRBD2	TRBV5-1	16